Listed below are T cell receptor beta chains from one sample, sequenced in a study of beta chain features in type 1 diabetes. Sequencing used immunoSEQ multiplex PCR; TCRdb keeps in-frame clones, though not all of them. The sample gives 300,000 or so clones, approximately 9.9% of which show up once; 1% is in the top ten. The sequenced material came from central memory CD4+ T cells from blood. The receptors derive from a man aged 30 to 39 with type 1 diabetes. The CDR3 runs from the conserved cysteine through the conserved F or W. Fields, in order: CDR3 length, V gene, clone size, D gene, J gene, CDR3 protein, CDR3 DNA. The D gene is left open where the match is weak. Size tells how often a clone was seen (once, few, many) or the class of an expanded clone, and some rows leave it out.

12	TRBV30	few	TRBD1	TRBJ2-7	CAWSGTGSEQYF	TGTGCCTGGAGCGGGACAGGCTCCGAGCAGTACTTC
16	TRBV5-1	few	TRBD2	TRBJ2-1	CASSSGLAGPYNEQFF	TGCGCCAGCAGCTCCGGACTAGCGGGGCCTTACAATGAGCAGTTCTTC
9	TRBV12-5	.	.	TRBJ1-5	CASGSPQHF	TGTGCTAGTGGTTCGCCCCAGCATTTT
14	TRBV19	few	.	TRBJ1-2	CASSIAQGEYGYTF	TGTGCCAGTAGTATAGCCCAGGGCGAGTATGGCTACACCTTC
16	TRBV7-9	few	TRBD2	TRBJ2-5	CASSPGTSGGEETQYF	TGTGCCAGCAGCCCCGGGACTAGCGGGGGAGAAGAGACCCAGTACTTC
15	TRBV6-4	many	.	TRBJ2-3	CASSTQGGGTDTQYF	TGTGCCAGCAGTACCCAGGGGGGCGGCACAGATACGCAGTATTTT
17	TRBV4-3	.	TRBD2	TRBJ2-1	CASSPSGTPSGDNEQFF	TGCGCCAGCAGCCCCAGCGGGACCCCAAGTGGAGACAATGAGCAGTTCTTC
16	TRBV29-1	.	TRBD2	TRBJ2-7	CSVATLAGIVSYEQYF	TGCAGCGTTGCAACACTAGCGGGGATTGTCTCCTACGAGCAGTACTTC
12	TRBV10-1	.	.	TRBJ1-1	CASSRVNTEAFF	TGCGCCAGCAGTCGGGTTAACACTGAAGCTTTCTTT
15	TRBV9	.	TRBD1	TRBJ2-7	CASSVSGGLSYEQYF	TGTGCCAGCAGCGTCTCAGGGGGCCTTTCCTACGAGCAGTACTTC
15	TRBV7-7	.	.	TRBJ2-7	CASSLEAGPVYEQYF	TGTGCTAGCAGCTTAGAGGCAGGGCCGGTCTACGAGCAGTACTTC
12	TRBV2	.	.	TRBJ2-7	CASSDYPYEQYF	TGTGCCAGCAGTGATTACCCCTACGAGCAGTACTTC
14	TRBV29-1	few	TRBD1	TRBJ1-2	CSVEGRGRDYGYTF	TGCAGCGTTGAAGGCAGGGGGCGAGACTATGGCTACACCTTC
13	TRBV28	few	TRBD1	TRBJ2-1	CASAAGGHNEQFF	TGTGCCAGCGCGGCAGGGGGCCACAATGAGCAGTTCTTC
15	TRBV7-9	.	TRBD1	TRBJ1-2	CASSPGQPGQDGYTF	TGTGCCAGCAGTCCGGGGCAACCGGGACAGGATGGCTACACCTTC
14	TRBV5-1	.	.	TRBJ2-1	CATMGERTRDEQFF	TGCGCCACGATGGGGGAACGTACGAGGGATGAGCAGTTCTTC